This T cell receptor beta chain is from a study of shared clonotypes between healthy human individuals (dated by TCRdb to 2019 to 2021). A note on the overall study: The cohort included a few men and a couple of women between 18 and 49 years of age. Per donor, three plates each were used for CD4 naive and CD4 memory, two for CD8 naive, and one for CD8 memory. Blood TCR repertoires of about five healthy adults were deeply sequenced to estimate repertoire size and the extent of clonotype sharing between individuals. To increase sequencing depth and limit assay-specific biases, different laboratories used diverse techniques to prepare libraries and sequence TCR repertoires. Per donor, leukapheresis produced somewhere between about 0.9 and 9.5 billion PBMCs. Points the paper makes about the study in general: Sharing across a few donors was observed for 5% to 6.5% of naive CD4, over 3% of naive CD8, about 2.3% of memory CD4, and roughly 0.4% of memory CD8 clonotypes. Because the study included a small number of donors, the genetic and exposure-history diversity represented was limited. Even with the large sequencing depth, rarefaction of the sorted-subset datasets indicated that sequencing was incomplete. Estimated clonotype richness was generally larger for naive than for memory subsets. Sampling was restricted to blood, and TCR repertoires in tissues likely differ from the TCR repertoires found in blood. Pairwise subsampling indicated that sequencing depth was expected to affect the degree of clonotype sharing among donors. Higher generation probabilities were observed for clonotypes shared by all four sorted-subset donors than for non-shared clonotypes.

From a lookup of the germline V gene (reference sequence), CDR1 and CDR2 are GTSNPN and SVGIG. From the cysteine through the phenylalanine, the CDR3 covers 13 amino acids. Kept here is only the CDR3 DNA, which spans 39 bases and is read in frame from base 1. Trimming removed 1 base from V and 4 bases from J, leaving 10 bases between the germline ends. The donors were healthy, HIV-negative adults with no recently reported acute infections or vaccinations. Every donor was a Caucasian adult residing in Nashville, Tennessee, USA. CD4+ T cells were enriched by magnetic negative selection; naive cells were then positively selected on CD45RA, and the negative fraction formed the memory subset. After blood collection by leukapheresis, PBMCs were isolated using Ficoll-Histopaque density gradient centrifugation and then cryopreserved in the vapor phase of liquid nitrogen. Analytical flow cytometry was used to check the purity and quantity of every magnetically sorted T cell population. Each sorted fraction had its genomic DNA isolated and then quantified by UV absorbance on a Nanodrop 2000c.

This clone was found a few times. It lacks a known antigen. Per-base quality was not reported, and no clone a single base away is much larger than it. Using the deep immunoSEQ assay, multiplex PCR amplified TCR CDR3 regions from genomic DNA. Extracted genomic DNA from each cell subset was distributed evenly across all wells of several immunoSEQ 96-well plates, and each plate was treated as a replicate. For sorted subsets, each replicate PCR was loaded with around 200 ng genomic DNA, equivalent to 25,000 to 30,000 T cell genomes. Purified libraries were quantified with a Qubit 3.0 fluorometer, sized on a Bioanalyzer 2100, and re-quantified with the KAPA Library Quantification kit. Every immunoSEQ 96-well plate was sequenced on a separate single-read 150-cycle Illumina NextSeq 550 flow cell. The study's processing was this. Because the immunoSEQ output held only junctional sequences and lacked quality scores, the filtering could not match the filtering applied to full-length reads. Sequences were annotated with PyIR, a Python wrapper for IgBLAST v1.9, using IMGT germline references to assign V/J genes and CDR3. Any read was removed if the V/J assignment was weak (E-value above 1e-6), the CDR3 was missing, or the read contained stop codons, out-of-frame junctions, or ambiguous translated residues. V3J clonotypes were defined as sequences sharing the same inferred V gene, J gene, and CDR3 amino acid sequence. To compute the percentage overlap between repertoires, the number of shared unique clonotypes was divided by the size of the smaller repertoire. Richness of each repertoire was evaluated using RTK rarefaction, the Chao1 estimator, and Recon v2.1 estimates of unobserved clonotypes. Generation probabilities were computed with OLGA for all TCRbeta clonotypes obtained by the gDNA method from four donors. In TCRdb, the immuneACCESS table is reduced to in-frame sequences with V and J assigned. These tables do not hold every clone; where another copy was compared, an unresolved V gene accounts for under half, and the others remain unexplained. V, J and clone size reflect that table, while D and trimming were determined from the DNA. The sample contains about 2.5 million clones, 85% to 95% of them found a single time. Around 0.4% of the sample rests with the top ten.

The chain joins TRBV30 to TRBJ1-1; the D gene assignment is ambiguous. The TCR originated in a man between 18 and 29 years old in good health. Some clones in this sample may be carry-over from other donors' samples. The specimen sequenced was naive CD4+ T cells from PBMCs. The intended sense of this specimen's cell subset or site label: CD45RA+ positively selected. The DNA reads as follows: TGTGCCTGGAGTGCGGAACTCGCCACTGAAGCTTTCTTT. Its amino acids are CAWSAELATEAFF.